This T cell receptor (beta chain) is drawn from a study of blood T cell repertoires in COVID-19. Turning to the study itself: Sites in the United States, Italy and Spain provided acute and convalescent COVID-19 samples. T cells, B-cell-depleted T cells, or PBMCs supplied cDNA or gDNA.

This clone has just a few counts. The CDR3 covers 18 residues. The V segment lost 3 bases and the J segment 0 bases; nucleotides outside the gene matches: 8. Source study methods: Reference gene primers were amplified, and this amplification served to estimate nucleated cell counts. TCRdb keeps only in-frame clones here, not all; method: immunoSEQ multiplex PCR. For V, J and clone size, that table is used; D and trimming come from the DNA. The data show roughly 50,000 clones, 60% to 85% seen once. The sample comprised peripheral blood. The chain uses TRBV23-1 and TRBJ1-4; 9 bases are shared with TRBD1. TRBV23-1 is flagged as an ORF with uncertain function. The receptor was isolated from a human donor with active or convalescent COVID-19. The donor label of this sample is uncertain. CDR3 sequence (DNA): TGCGCCAGCAGTCACATACAGGGGGCGAGTTCAACTAATGAAAAACTGTTTTTT. Translating gives CASSHIQGASSTNEKLFF.